Below are 12 T cell receptor beta chains sequenced from a single sample in a study of T cells in Graves' hyperthyroidism and ophthalmopathy. RNA transcripts served as the template for amplifying TCR beta CDR3 regions. The TCR CDR3 first-round RT-PCR relied on the HTBI primer set. MiXCR was run by TCRdb on the multiplex PCR reads, yielding one entry per CDR3 protein. The table includes a few hundred thousand distinct CDR3 sequences, 22% detected once. Sequenced sample: blood. All receptors derive from a woman aged 70-85 years with Graves' ophthalmopathy.

This clonotype was detected a few times. This sequence joins TRBV10-2 and TRBJ2-7; TRBD2 aligns across 9 bases. Trimming took 2 bases from V and 2 from J; bases not matched to a gene: 7. This CDR3 region has 16 residues. Germline V lookup: CDR1 WSHSY, CDR2 SAAADI. CDR3 in DNA: TGCGCCAGCAGTGAGCCCAGGAGCGGGAGGCCCTACGAGCAGTACTTC. Its translation is CASSEPRSGRPYEQYF.

The chain carries TRBV6-5 and TRBJ2-1; weak D call: TRBD1 (6 bases). This CDR3 region has 14 residues. V lost 2 bases, J lost 7 bases, and 12 bases lay in between. Germline assignment: CDR1 MNHEY and CDR2 SVGAGI. The CDR3 is CASSYGTRRNEQFF. Written as DNA, the CDR3 is TGTGCCAGCAGTTACGGGACAAGGAGGAATGAGCAGTTCTTC.

This chain links TRBV30 with TRBJ2-5, with D perhaps matching TRBD1 (6 bases). V gave up 4 bases and J gave up 7 bases, with 13 bases separating them. The CDR3 has 12 residues. CDR1 is GTSNPN and CDR2 is SVGIG in the germline V gene (reference sequence). The DNA of the CDR3 is TGTGCCTGGACAACTACAGGGATGACCCAGTACTTC. Translating gives CAWTTTGMTQYF.

The J gene is TRBJ2-2, the V gene TRBV10-3; tentatively, D is TRBD1 or TRBD2 (7 bases each). The CDR3 consists of 13 residues. In germline, CDR1 is ENHRY, CDR2 SYGVKD. V lost 10 bases and J lost 6, with 15 bases in between. CDR3 protein: CATGGGGPGELFF. The DNA for the CDR3 is TGTGCCACCGGGGGAGGGGGCCCCGGGGAGCTGTTTTTT.

This chain links TRBV28 with TRBJ1-3, with 7 nucleotides matching TRBD1. The trim removed 2 bases at V and 2 bases at J, leaving 9 bases unmatched. This CDR3 is 17 amino acids long. Germline V gene sequence: CDR1 MDHEN, CDR2 SYDVKM. The CDR3 sequence is CASSLRQGQTTGNTIYF. The CDR3 nucleotides read TGTGCCAGCAGTTTACGCCAGGGACAGACCACTGGAAACACCATATATTTT.

The chain carries TRBV6-1 and TRBJ1-6; 7 bases match TRBD1. The germline V gene encodes CDR1 MNHNS and CDR2 SASEGT. The J segment lost 10 bases and the V segment lost 6 bases, leaving 6 bases of the junction unmatched. This CDR3 comprises 13 residues. Written as DNA, the CDR3 is TGTGCCAGCAGCAACAGGGGAGGATCACCCCTCCACTTT. Translating it yields CASSNRGGSPLHF.

This clonotype was detected many times. This chain joins TRBV12-3 or TRBV12-4 and TRBJ1-1, with D uncertain. The CDR3 is made up of 13 amino acids. Trimming shortened V by 6 bases and J by 3 bases, and 11 bases separated the two germline ends. The CDR3 sequence: CASRRRQDTEAFF. The CDR3 nucleotides are TGTGCCAGCAGGCGCCGACAAGACACTGAAGCTTTCTTT.

The chain couples TRBV13 to TRBJ2-5, with 7 nucleotides matching TRBD1. This CDR3 comprises 15 residues. V shed 2 bases, J shed 2 bases, and the junction held 5 bases outside the gene matches. CDR1 and CDR2 from the germline V gene are PRHDT and FYEKMQ (reference sequence). The CDR3: CASSLYRGRQETQYF. The DNA of the CDR3 is TGTGCCAGCAGCTTATACAGGGGACGGCAAGAGACCCAGTACTTC.

This clonotype was detected many times. The chain carries TRBV28 and TRBJ1-1; D gene uncertain. The CDR3 loop spans 13 amino acids. The V gene lost 6 bases and the J gene lost 0 bases, with 8 bases spanning the gap. Germline-derived CDR1 and CDR2 are MDHEN and SYDVKM. The DNA of the CDR3 is TGTGCCAGCAGACCCCAGGTGAACACTGAAGCTTTCTTT. Residues: CASRPQVNTEAFF.

Many counts were recorded for this clonotype. The chain carries TRBV6-1 and TRBJ2-5; possible D gene TRBD1, 5 bases. Germline CDR1 MNHNS, CDR2 SASEGT. This CDR3 is built from 11 residues. V dropped 7 bases and J dropped 5 bases, with 8 bases sitting between them. The CDR3 loop reads CASTNRETQYF. CDR3 DNA: TGTGCCAGCACCAACAGGGAGACCCAGTACTTC.

The CDR3 coding sequence is TGTGCCAGTAGTGCCTTAAGCTCCTACAATGAGCAGTTCTTC. This gives the protein CASSALSSYNEQFF. V is TRBV19 and J is TRBJ2-1; D remains unclear. The CDR3 runs to 14 residues. With 5 bases removed from V and 0 bases from J, the gap between germline ends came to 8 bases. Germline V gives CDR1 LNHDA, CDR2 SQIVND (reference sequence).

For this clonotype: A read error is possible here, since a much larger clone lies one base away. The chain carries TRBV2 and TRBJ2-7, with TRBD1 identical over 8 bases. The CDR3 has 13 amino acids. Germline V gene data show CDR1 as SNHLY and CDR2 as FYNNEI. The CDR3 spells CASTDRGGYERYF. CDR3 nucleotides: TGTGCCAGCACAGACAGGGGAGGCTACGAGCGGTACTTC.